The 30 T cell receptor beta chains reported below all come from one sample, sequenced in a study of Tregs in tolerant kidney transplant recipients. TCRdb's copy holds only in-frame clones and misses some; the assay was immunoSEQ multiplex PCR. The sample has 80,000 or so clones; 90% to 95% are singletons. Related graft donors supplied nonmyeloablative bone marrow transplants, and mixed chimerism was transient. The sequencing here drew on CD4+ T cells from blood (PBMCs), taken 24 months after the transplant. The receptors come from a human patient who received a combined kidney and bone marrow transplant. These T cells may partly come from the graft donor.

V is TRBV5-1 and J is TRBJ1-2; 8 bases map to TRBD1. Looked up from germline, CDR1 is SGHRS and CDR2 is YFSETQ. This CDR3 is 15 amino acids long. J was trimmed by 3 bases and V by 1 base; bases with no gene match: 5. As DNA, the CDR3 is TGCGCCAGCAGCTTGCGGACAGGGAGGGACTATGGCTACACCTTC. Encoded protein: CASSLRTGRDYGYTF.

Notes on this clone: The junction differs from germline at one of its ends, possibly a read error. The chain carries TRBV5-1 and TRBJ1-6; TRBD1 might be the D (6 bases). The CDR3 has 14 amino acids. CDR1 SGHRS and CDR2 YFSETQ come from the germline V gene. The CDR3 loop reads CASRKDSWNSPLHF. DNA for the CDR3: TGCGCCAGTAGAAAGGACAGTTGGAATTCCCCCCTCCACTTT.

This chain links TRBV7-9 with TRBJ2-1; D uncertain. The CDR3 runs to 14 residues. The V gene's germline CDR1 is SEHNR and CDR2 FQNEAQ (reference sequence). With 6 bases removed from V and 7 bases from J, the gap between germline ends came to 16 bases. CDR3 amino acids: CASRQNTDINEQFF. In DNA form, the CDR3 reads TGTGCCAGCAGGCAAAACACTGACATTAATGAGCAGTTCTTC.

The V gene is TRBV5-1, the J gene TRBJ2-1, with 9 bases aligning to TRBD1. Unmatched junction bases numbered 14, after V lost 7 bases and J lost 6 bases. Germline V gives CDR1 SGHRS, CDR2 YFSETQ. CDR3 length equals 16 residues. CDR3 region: CASGAWDRVVFNEQFF. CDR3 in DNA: TGCGCCAGCGGCGCCTGGGACAGGGTAGTTTTCAATGAGCAGTTCTTC.

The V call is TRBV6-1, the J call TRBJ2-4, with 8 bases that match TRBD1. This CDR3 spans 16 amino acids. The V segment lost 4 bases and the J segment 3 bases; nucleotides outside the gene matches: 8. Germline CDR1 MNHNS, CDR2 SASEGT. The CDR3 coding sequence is TGTGCCAGCAGTGTTGGACAGGGATCTGGCAAAAACATTCAGTACTTC. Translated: CASSVGQGSGKNIQYF.

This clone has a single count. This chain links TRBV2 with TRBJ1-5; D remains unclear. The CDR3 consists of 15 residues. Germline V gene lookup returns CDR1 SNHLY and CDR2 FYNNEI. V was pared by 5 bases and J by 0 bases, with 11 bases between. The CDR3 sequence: CASSSMRYSNQPQHF. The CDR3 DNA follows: TGTGCCAGCAGTTCGATGAGGTATAGCAATCAGCCCCAGCATTTT.

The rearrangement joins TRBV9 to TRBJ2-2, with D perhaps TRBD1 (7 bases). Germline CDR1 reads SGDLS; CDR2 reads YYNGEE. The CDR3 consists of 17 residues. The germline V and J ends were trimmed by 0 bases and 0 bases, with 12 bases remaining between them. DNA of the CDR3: TGTGCCAGCAGCGTAGGCCGGGGGACAGCGAACACCGGGGAGCTGTTTTTT. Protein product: CASSVGRGTANTGELFF.

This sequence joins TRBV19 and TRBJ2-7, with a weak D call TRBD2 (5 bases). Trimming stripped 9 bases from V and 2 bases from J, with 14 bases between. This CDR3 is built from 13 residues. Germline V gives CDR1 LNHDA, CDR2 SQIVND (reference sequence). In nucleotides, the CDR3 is TGTGCCAGCAGAGCGGCCCTTCCCTACGAGCAGTACTTC. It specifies CASRAALPYEQYF.

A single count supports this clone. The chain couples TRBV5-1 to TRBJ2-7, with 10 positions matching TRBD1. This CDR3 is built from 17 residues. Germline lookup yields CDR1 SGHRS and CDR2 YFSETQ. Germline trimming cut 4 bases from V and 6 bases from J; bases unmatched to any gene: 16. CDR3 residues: CASSQPRDRGESAEQYF. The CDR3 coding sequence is TGCGCCAGCAGCCAACCCCGGGACAGGGGCGAATCTGCCGAGCAGTACTTC. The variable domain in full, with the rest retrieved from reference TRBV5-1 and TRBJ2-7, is KAGVTQTPRYLIKTRGQQVTLSCSPISGHRSVSWYQQTPGQGLQFLFEYFSETQRNKGNFPGRFSGRQFSNSRSEMNVSTLELGDSALYLCASSQPRDRGESAEQYFGPGTRLTVT.

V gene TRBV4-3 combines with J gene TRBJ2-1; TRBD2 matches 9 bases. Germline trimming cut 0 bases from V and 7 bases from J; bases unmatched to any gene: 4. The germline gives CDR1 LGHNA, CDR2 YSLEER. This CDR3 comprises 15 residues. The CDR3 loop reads CASSQEGLAENEQFF. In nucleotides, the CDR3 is TGCGCCAGCAGCCAAGAGGGACTAGCTGAAAATGAGCAGTTCTTC.

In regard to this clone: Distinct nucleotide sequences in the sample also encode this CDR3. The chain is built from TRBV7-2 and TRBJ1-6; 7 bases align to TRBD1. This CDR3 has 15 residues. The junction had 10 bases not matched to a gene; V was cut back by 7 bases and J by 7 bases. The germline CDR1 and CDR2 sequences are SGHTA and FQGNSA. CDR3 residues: CASNQATGSNSPLHF. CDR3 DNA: TGTGCCAGCAACCAGGCGACAGGGAGCAATTCACCCCTCCACTTT.

The CDR3 protein is CASSSGTSGNIVDTQYF. The CDR3, as DNA: TGTGCCAGCAGCTCCGGGACTAGCGGGAACATAGTAGATACGCAGTATTTT. V usage is TRBV7-8 and J usage is TRBJ2-3; 13 bases are shared with TRBD2. V lost 4 bases and J lost 5; bases outside the gene matches: 9. CDR1 and CDR2 from the germline V gene are SGHVS and FQNEAQ. The CDR3 sequence is 17 residues long. The full variable domain, completed using reference TRBV7-8 and TRBJ2-3, is GAGVSQSPRYKVAKRGQDVALRCDPISGHVSLFWYQQALGQGPEFLTYFQNEAQLDKSGLPSDRFFAERPEGSVSTLKIQRTQQEDSAVYLCASSSGTSGNIVDTQYFGPGTRLTVL.

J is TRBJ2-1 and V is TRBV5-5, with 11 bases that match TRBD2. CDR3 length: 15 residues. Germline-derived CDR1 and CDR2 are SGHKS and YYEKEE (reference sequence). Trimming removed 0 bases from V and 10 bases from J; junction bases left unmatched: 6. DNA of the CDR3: TGTGCCAGCAGCTTGGTTCTAGCGGGAGGTAGGGAGCAGTTCTTC. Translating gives CASSLVLAGGREQFF.

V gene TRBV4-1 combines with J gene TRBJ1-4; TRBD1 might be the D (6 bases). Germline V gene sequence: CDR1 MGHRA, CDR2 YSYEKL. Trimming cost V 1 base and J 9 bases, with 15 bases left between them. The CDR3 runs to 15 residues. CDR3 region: CASSQVGTTLKKLFF. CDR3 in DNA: TGCGCCAGCAGCCAAGTAGGGACAACCTTGAAAAAACTGTTTTTT.

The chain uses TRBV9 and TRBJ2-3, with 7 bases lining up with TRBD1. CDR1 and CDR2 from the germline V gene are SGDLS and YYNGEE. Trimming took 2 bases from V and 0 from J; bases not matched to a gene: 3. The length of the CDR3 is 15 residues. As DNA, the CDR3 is TGTGCCAGCAGCGTCTTACAGGGGAGCACAGATACGCAGTATTTT. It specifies CASSVLQGSTDTQYF.

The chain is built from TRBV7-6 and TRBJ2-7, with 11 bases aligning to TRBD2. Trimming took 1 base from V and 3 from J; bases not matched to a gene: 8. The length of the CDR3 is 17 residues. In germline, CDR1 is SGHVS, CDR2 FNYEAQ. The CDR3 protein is CASSLVDAGTSGYEQYF. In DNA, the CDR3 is TGTGCCAGCAGCTTAGTAGACGCCGGGACTAGCGGCTACGAGCAGTACTTC.

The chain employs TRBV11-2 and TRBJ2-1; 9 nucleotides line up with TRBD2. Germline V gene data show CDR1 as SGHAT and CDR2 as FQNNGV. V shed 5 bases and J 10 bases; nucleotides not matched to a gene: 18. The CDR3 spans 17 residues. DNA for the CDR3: TGTGCCAGCAGCAATTACCCCACCGGGACTAGCATAGAGGAGCAGTTCTTC. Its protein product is CASSNYPTGTSIEEQFF.

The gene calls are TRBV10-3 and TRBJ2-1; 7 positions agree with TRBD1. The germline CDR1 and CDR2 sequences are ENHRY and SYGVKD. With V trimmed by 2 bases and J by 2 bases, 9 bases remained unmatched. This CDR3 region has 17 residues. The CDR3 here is CAISETRTGLPYNEQFF. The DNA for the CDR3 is TGTGCCATCAGTGAGACCCGGACAGGCTTACCCTACAATGAGCAGTTCTTC.

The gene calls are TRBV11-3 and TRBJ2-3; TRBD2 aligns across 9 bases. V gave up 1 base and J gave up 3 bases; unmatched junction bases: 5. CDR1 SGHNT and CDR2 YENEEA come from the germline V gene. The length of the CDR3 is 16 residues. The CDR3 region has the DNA TGTGCCAGCAGCTTAGGACTAGCGGCAGAGACAGATACGCAGTATTTT. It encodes CASSLGLAAETDTQYF.

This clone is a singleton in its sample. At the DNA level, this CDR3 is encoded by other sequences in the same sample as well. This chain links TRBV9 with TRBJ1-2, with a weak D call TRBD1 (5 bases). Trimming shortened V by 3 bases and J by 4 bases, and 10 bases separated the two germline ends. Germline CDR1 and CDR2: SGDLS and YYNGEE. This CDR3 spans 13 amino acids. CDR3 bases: TGTGCCAGCAGCGCAACAGGACCCTATGGCTACACCTTC. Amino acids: CASSATGPYGYTF.

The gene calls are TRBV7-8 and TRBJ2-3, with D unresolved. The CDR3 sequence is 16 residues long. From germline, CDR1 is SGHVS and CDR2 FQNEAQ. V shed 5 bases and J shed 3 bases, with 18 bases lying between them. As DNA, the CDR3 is TGTGCCAGCAGCCCTAACTCTGGAAGGAGAACAGATACGCAGTATTTT. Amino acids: CASSPNSGRRTDTQYF.

CDR3 sequence reads: CASSYLQPEDIQYF. As DNA, the CDR3 is TGTGCCAGCAGCTACCTCCAGCCCGAGGACATTCAGTACTTC. The rearrangement links TRBV7-9 to TRBJ2-4; no reliable D call. The germline V gene has CDR1 SEHNR and CDR2 FQNEAQ (reference sequence). The CDR3 consists of 14 residues. With 4 bases removed from V and 8 bases from J, the gap between germline ends came to 15 bases. Based on the CDR3 plus reference TRBV7-9 and TRBJ2-4, the full variable domain is DTGVSQNPRHKITKRGQNVTFRCDPISEHNRLYWYRQTLGQGPEFLTYFQNEAQLEKSRLLSDRFSAERPKGSFSTLEIQRTEQGDSAMYLCASSYLQPEDIQYFGAGTRLSVL.

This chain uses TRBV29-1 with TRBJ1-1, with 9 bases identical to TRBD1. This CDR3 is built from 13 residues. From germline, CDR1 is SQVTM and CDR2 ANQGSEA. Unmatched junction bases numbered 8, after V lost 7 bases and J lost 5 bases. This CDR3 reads CSAVDRGYTEAFF. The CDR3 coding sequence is TGCAGCGCAGTCGACAGGGGGTATACTGAAGCTTTCTTT.

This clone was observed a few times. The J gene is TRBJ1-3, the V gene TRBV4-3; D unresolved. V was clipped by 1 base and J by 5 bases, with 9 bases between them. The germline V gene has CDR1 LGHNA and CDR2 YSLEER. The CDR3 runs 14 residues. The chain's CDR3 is CASSQGLRRNTIYF. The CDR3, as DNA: TGCGCCAGCAGCCAAGGTTTGCGGAGAAACACCATATATTTT.

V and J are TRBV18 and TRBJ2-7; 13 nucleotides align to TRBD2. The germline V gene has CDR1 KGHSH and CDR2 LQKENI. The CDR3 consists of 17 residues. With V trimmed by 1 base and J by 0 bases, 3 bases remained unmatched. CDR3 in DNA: TGTGCCAGCTCACCACGCGGACTAGCGGGGGACTCCTACGAGCAGTACTTC. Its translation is CASSPRGLAGDSYEQYF.

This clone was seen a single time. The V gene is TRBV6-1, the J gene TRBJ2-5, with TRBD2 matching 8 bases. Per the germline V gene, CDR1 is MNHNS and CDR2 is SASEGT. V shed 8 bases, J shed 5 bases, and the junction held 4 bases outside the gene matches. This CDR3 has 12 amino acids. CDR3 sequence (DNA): TGTGCCAGCGCGGGGGGTGCCGAGACCCAGTACTTC. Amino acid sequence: CASAGGAETQYF.

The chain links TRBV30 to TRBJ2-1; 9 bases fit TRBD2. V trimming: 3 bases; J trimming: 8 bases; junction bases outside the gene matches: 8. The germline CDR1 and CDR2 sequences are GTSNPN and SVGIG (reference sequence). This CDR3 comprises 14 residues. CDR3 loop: CAWRSGRPYHEQFF. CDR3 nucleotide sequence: TGTGCCTGGAGAAGCGGGAGGCCTTACCATGAGCAGTTCTTC.

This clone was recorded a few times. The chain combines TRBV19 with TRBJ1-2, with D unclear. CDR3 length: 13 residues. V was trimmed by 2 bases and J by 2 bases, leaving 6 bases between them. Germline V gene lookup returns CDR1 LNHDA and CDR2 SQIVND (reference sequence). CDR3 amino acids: CASSISRNYGYTF. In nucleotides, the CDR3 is TGTGCCAGTAGTATAAGTCGGAACTATGGCTACACCTTC. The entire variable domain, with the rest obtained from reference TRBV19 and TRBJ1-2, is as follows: DGGITQSPKYLFRKEGQNVTLSCEQNLNHDAMYWYRQDPGQGLRLIYYSQIVNDFQKGDIAEGYSVSREKKESFPLTVTSAQKNPTAFYLCASSISRNYGYTFGSGTRLTVV.

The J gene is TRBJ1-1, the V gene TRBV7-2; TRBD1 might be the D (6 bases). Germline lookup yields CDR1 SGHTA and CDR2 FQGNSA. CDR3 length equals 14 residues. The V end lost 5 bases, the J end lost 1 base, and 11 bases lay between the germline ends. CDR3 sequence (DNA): TGTGCCAGCAGCCAACAGGGCGGGAACACTGAAGCTTTCTTT. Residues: CASSQQGGNTEAFF.

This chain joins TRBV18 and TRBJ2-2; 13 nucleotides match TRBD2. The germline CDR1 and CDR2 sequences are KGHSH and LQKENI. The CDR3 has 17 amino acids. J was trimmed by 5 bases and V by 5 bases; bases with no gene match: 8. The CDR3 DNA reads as TGTGCCAGCTCAACGGGACTAGCGGGACTGGGGACCGGGGAGCTGTTTTTT. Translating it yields CASSTGLAGLGTGELFF.